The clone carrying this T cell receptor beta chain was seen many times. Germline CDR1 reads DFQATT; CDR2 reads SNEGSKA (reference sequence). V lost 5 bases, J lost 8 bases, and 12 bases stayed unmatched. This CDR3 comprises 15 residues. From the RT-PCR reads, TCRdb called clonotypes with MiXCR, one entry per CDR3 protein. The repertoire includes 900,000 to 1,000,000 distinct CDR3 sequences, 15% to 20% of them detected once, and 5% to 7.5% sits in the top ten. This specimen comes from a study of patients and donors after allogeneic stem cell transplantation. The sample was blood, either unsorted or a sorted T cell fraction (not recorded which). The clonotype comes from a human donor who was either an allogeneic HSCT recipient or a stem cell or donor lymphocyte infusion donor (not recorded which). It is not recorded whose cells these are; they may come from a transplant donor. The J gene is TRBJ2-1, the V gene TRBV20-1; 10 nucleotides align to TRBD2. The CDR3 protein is CSAGAWLAGVDEQFF. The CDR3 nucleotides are TGCAGTGCTGGGGCCTGGCTAGCGGGGGTGGATGAGCAGTTCTTC.